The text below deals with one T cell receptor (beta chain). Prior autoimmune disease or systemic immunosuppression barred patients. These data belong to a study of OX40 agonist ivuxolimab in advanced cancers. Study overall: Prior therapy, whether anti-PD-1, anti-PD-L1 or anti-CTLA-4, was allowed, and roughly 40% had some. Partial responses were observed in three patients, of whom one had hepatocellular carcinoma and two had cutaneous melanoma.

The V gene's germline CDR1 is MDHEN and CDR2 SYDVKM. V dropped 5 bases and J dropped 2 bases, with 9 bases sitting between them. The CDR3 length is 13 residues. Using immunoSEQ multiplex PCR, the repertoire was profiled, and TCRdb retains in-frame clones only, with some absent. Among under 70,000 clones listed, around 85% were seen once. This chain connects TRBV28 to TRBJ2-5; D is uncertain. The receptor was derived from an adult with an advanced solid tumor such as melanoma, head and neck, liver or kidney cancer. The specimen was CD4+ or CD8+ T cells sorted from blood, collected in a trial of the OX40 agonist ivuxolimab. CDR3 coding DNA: TGTGCCAGCAGTGGCGGATTGCAAGAGACCCAGTACTTC. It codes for CASSGGLQETQYF.